Each of the 7 T cell receptor beta chains below was sequenced from the same sample in a study of OX40 agonist ivuxolimab in advanced cancers. TCRdb's table, derived via immunoSEQ multiplex PCR, lists solely in-frame clones and lacks some. The sample contains about 93,000 clones, roughly nine tenths of which appear only once. Sample: CD4+ or CD8+ T cells sorted from blood, taken in a trial of the OX40 agonist ivuxolimab. Receptors originate from an adult with an advanced solid tumor such as melanoma, head and neck, liver or kidney cancer.

The rearrangement joins TRBV6-4 to TRBJ1-1, with 9 bases aligning to TRBD1. CDR1 and CDR2 from the germline V gene are MRHNA and SNTAGT. Trimming removed 4 bases from V and 4 bases from J; junction bases left unmatched: 10. This CDR3 has 16 amino acids. CDR3 amino acids: CASSGPQGALSTEAFF. The CDR3 nucleotides read TGTGCCAGCAGTGGACCACAGGGGGCTCTGAGCACTGAAGCTTTCTTT.

The V gene is TRBV10-2, the J gene TRBJ1-1, with 9 bases identical to TRBD1. This CDR3 region has 16 residues. The V and J ends lost 2 bases and 3 bases, in that order; junction bases with no gene match: 7. The germline CDR1 and CDR2 sequences are WSHSY and SAAADI. In DNA form, the CDR3 reads TGCGCCAGCAGTGAGGCTACAGGGGGCGTCGACACTGAAGCTTTCTTT. This translates into CASSEATGGVDTEAFF.

The rearrangement joins TRBV11-2 to TRBJ2-1; D gene uncertain. V was cut by 2 bases and J by 6 bases, with 11 bases left in between. This CDR3 is built from 14 residues. Germline V gene sequence: CDR1 SGHAT, CDR2 FQNNGV. CDR3 region: CASSLMSGSNEQFF. The CDR3 nucleotides read TGTGCCAGCAGCTTAATGAGTGGATCCAATGAGCAGTTCTTC.

The gene calls are TRBV10-3 and TRBJ1-1; 8 nucleotides line up with TRBD1. The CDR3 loop spans 13 amino acids. Germline V gene data show CDR1 as ENHRY and CDR2 as SYGVKD. With 7 bases clipped from V and 1 base from J, the junction kept 2 bases outside the gene matches. The CDR3 loop reads CAITGQGNTEAFF. CDR3 DNA sequence: TGTGCCATCACCGGACAGGGGAACACTGAAGCTTTCTTT.

The chain is built from TRBV11-2 and TRBJ2-3, with D possibly being TRBD2 (5 bases). Germline CDR1 is SGHAT and CDR2 is FQNNGV. CDR3 size: 15 residues. V lost 5 bases to trimming and J lost 0 bases, with 12 bases between them. CDR3 loop: CASSGGLGSTDTQYF. The DNA for the CDR3 is TGTGCCAGCAGCGGAGGACTGGGTAGCACAGATACGCAGTATTTT.

This chain uses TRBV28 with TRBJ1-5, with unresolved D. V lost 3 bases, J lost 5 bases, and 14 bases lay in between. The CDR3 consists of 15 residues. CDR1 is MDHEN, CDR2 SYDVKM, per germline. The CDR3 sequence is CASSLKDRRDQPQHF. The CDR3 coding sequence is TGTGCCAGCAGTTTGAAGGACCGCCGCGATCAGCCCCAGCATTTT.

The V gene is TRBV30, the J gene TRBJ1-4; D may be TRBD1 (6 bases). Per the germline V gene, CDR1 is GTSNPN and CDR2 is SVGIG (reference sequence). This CDR3 spans 15 amino acids. V was pared by 0 bases and J by 5 bases, with 13 bases between. This CDR3 reads CAWSVRGGPNEKLFF. The CDR3 region has the DNA TGTGCCTGGAGTGTACGGGGGGGGCCCAATGAAAAACTGTTTTTT.